The source of this T cell receptor (beta chain) is a study of PD-1 blockade in classical Hodgkin lymphoma. Study-level background: Nivolumab 3 mg/kg was given intravenously every 2 weeks. Study outcomes and limitations: What caused the repertoire differences, perhaps disease activity or prior therapy, remains undefined. In CD4+ cells, TCR diversity went up significantly by C4D1, but in CD8+ cells it did not. Healthy donors were reported to have higher baseline TCR diversity than newly diagnosed patients.

As regards this clone: Antigen specificity is unknown.

Generated by immunoSEQ multiplex PCR, the TCRdb table keeps only in-frame clones and is missing some. In the table there are 27,000 or so clones, over 60% of which are singletons. CDR1 is GTSNPN, CDR2 SVGIG, per germline (reference sequence). With 4 bases clipped from V and 2 bases from J, the junction kept 7 bases outside the gene matches. The CDR3 has 16 amino acids. The time point was: cycle 4 day 1 (C4D1), after less than seven weeks of nivolumab. After autologous stem cell transplantation all patients relapsed, and prior brentuximab vedotin exposure differed between cohorts. This receptor was taken from a human donor with classical Hodgkin lymphoma. The sample here was peripheral blood mononuclear cells (PBMCs), taken before the fourth cycle of nivolumab. V gene TRBV30 combines with J gene TRBJ2-1; TRBD1 matches 11 bases. The CDR3 bases are TGTGCCTGGACCGACGGGGACAGGGGGACCTACAATGAGCAGTTCTTC. Protein: CAWTDGDRGTYNEQFF. Complete variable domain (other parts from reference TRBV30 and TRBJ2-1): SQTIHQWPATLVQPVGSPLSLECTVEGTSNPNLYWYRQAAGRGLQLLFYSVGIGQISSEVPQNLSASRPQDRQFILSSKKLLLSDSGFYLCAWTDGDRGTYNEQFFGPGTRLTVL.